This TCR beta chain was identified in a study of T cell responses to AZD1222 COVID-19 vaccine. Study-wide findings and caveats: Only a handful of AZD1222 recipients, several in all, had baseline seropositivity. White British ancestry dominated among donors, who included more females, and clonal diversity was possibly underestimated. Increases in Spike-specific TCR breadth and depth were seen after two AZD1222 doses. Regions left unmutated in variants are reportedly the target of nearly half of spike-specific TCRs.

CDR1 and CDR2 from the germline V gene are SEHNR and FQNEAQ (reference sequence). V lost 7 bases, J lost 4 bases, and 24 bases stayed unmatched. This CDR3 has 20 amino acids. As regards this clone: Its matching antigen is unknown.

TCRdb's table, derived via immunoSEQ multiplex PCR, lists solely in-frame clones and lacks some. In the table there are roughly 42,000 clones, 88% of which are singletons. The clonotype originates from an adult who received the MenACWY meningococcal vaccine as a control. The rearrangement uses TRBV7-9 and TRBJ2-1, with 8 bases matching TRBD2. Sample: peripheral blood, taken 28 days after the second dose of the MenACWY control vaccine. The CDR3 region is CASTRMVLRREAGGYNEQFF. CDR3 bases: TGTGCCAGCACCAGGATGGTGTTACGGCGGGAGGCTGGGGGATACAATGAGCAGTTCTTC.